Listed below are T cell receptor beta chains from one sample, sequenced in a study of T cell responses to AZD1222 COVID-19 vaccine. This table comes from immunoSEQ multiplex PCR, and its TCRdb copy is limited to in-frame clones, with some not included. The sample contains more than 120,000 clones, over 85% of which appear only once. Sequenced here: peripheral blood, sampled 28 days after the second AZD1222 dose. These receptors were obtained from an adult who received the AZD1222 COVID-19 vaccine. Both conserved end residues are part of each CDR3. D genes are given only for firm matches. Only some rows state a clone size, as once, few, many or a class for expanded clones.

cdr3_nt: TGTGCCAGCAGCTTCGGAGATACGCAGTATTTT
cdr3_aa: CASSFGDTQYF
d_call: .
clone_size: .
j_call: TRBJ2-3
v_call: TRBV5-5

cdr3_nt: TGTGCCAGCCGCCTAACAGGGGGTCTCTCTAATGGAGCCAAAAACATTCAGTACTTC
cdr3_aa: CASRLTGGLSNGAKNIQYF
d_call: TRBD1
clone_size: .
j_call: TRBJ2-4
v_call: TRBV6-2/TRBV6-3

cdr3_nt: TGTGCCAGCAGTTTATCCGACAGGGGGGGTTCACCCCTCCACTTT
cdr3_aa: CASSLSDRGGSPLHF
d_call: TRBD1
clone_size: .
j_call: TRBJ1-6
v_call: TRBV27

cdr3_nt: TGTGCCAGCAGCATGCGGGGACTAGCGGGAGGGGGAACCGGGGAGCTGTTTTTT
cdr3_aa: CASSMRGLAGGGTGELFF
d_call: TRBD2
clone_size: .
j_call: TRBJ2-2
v_call: TRBV7-2

cdr3_nt: TGCGCCAGCAGCTTGGCCCCCAGGGAAGACTATGGCTACACCTTC
cdr3_aa: CASSLAPREDYGYTF
d_call: .
clone_size: .
j_call: TRBJ1-2
v_call: TRBV5-1

cdr3_nt: TGTGCCAGCAGTGACGGCTACGAGCAGTACTTC
cdr3_aa: CASSDGYEQYF
d_call: .
clone_size: .
j_call: TRBJ2-7
v_call: TRBV2

cdr3_nt: TGTGCCACCAGTGATTTCGGGACTAGCGGATACAATGAGCAGTTCTTC
cdr3_aa: CATSDFGTSGYNEQFF
d_call: TRBD2
clone_size: .
j_call: TRBJ2-1
v_call: TRBV24-1

cdr3_nt: TGTGCCAGCAGTTGGTCGAGGGATGGTGGCACTGAAGCTTTCTTT
cdr3_aa: CASSWSRDGGTEAFF
d_call: .
clone_size: .
j_call: TRBJ1-1
v_call: TRBV6-5

cdr3_nt: TGTGCCAGCAGCTCCAGGACAGACGGGGAGACCCAGTACTTC
cdr3_aa: CASSSRTDGETQYF
d_call: .
clone_size: .
j_call: TRBJ2-5
v_call: TRBV27

cdr3_nt: TGTGCCACCAGCAGAGATGACAGGGGAACTGGCTACACCTTC
cdr3_aa: CATSRDDRGTGYTF
d_call: TRBD1
clone_size: .
j_call: TRBJ1-2
v_call: TRBV15

cdr3_nt: TGTGCCAGCAGCTTGTCAGGGGCCGGGGAGACCCAGTACTTC
cdr3_aa: CASSLSGAGETQYF
d_call: .
clone_size: .
j_call: TRBJ2-5
v_call: TRBV5-4

cdr3_nt: TGCGCCAGCAGCCCCGGACAGGGGGGCGAAAAACTGTTTTTT
cdr3_aa: CASSPGQGGEKLFF
d_call: TRBD1
clone_size: once
j_call: TRBJ1-4
v_call: TRBV5-1

cdr3_nt: TGTGCCAGCAGCTTTTTAGCGAACATTAGGAGTGAGCAGTTCTTC
cdr3_aa: CASSFLANIRSEQFF
d_call: .
clone_size: .
j_call: TRBJ2-1
v_call: TRBV5-4

cdr3_nt: TGCGCCAGCAGCCACCCCGACAGGAAAGAGACCCAGTACTTC
cdr3_aa: CASSHPDRKETQYF
d_call: .
clone_size: .
j_call: TRBJ2-5
v_call: TRBV4-1

cdr3_nt: TGTGCCAGCAGCGCCAACAGGGCCCATGGCTACACCTTC
cdr3_aa: CASSANRAHGYTF
d_call: .
clone_size: .
j_call: TRBJ1-2
v_call: TRBV7-3

cdr3_nt: TGTGCCAGCGGTATAGCGGGAGACTTTGGGCAGTTCTTC
cdr3_aa: CASGIAGDFGQFF
d_call: TRBD2
clone_size: .
j_call: TRBJ2-1
v_call: TRBV3-1/TRBV3-2

cdr3_nt: TGTGCCACCGCGGTTGGGAACAATCAGCCCCAGCATTTT
cdr3_aa: CATAVGNNQPQHF
d_call: .
clone_size: .
j_call: TRBJ1-5
v_call: TRBV24-1